Shown below are 32 T cell receptor beta chains from a single sample sequenced in a study of blood T cell repertoires in COVID-19. Clones were read by immunoSEQ multiplex PCR, and TCRdb kept only the in-frame ones, dropping some. The sample yields roughly 130,000 clones, around 90% seen once. Specimen: peripheral blood. These receptors were collected from a man aged 55-75 years with active or convalescent COVID-19.

This chain connects TRBV6-6 to TRBJ2-1, with 13 nucleotides matching TRBD2. CDR3 length equals 13 residues. Losses at the gene ends were 5 bases for V and 15 bases for J; bases not matched to a gene: 7. Germline lookup yields CDR1 MNHNY and CDR2 SVGAGI (reference sequence). The CDR3 DNA reads as TGTGCCAGCAGTGGGACTAGCGGGACCCTACCGTTCTTC. Translation: CASSGTSGTLPFF.

The CDR3 nucleotides are TGCGCCAGCAGCCAGGGACAGATCTATGGCTACACCTTC. Its translation is CASSQGQIYGYTF. The chain is built from TRBV4-1 and TRBJ1-2; 7 bases are a match to TRBD1. This CDR3 has 13 residues. Germline CDR1 MGHRA, CDR2 YSYEKL. J gave up 4 bases and V 3 bases, and 2 bases lay outside the gene matches.

V gene TRBV6-6 combines with J gene TRBJ2-3, with TRBD1 as a possible D gene (5 bases). Trimming left V 6 bases short and J 0 bases short, with 16 bases between. CDR3 length: 16 amino acids. The germline V gene encodes CDR1 MNHNY and CDR2 SVGAGI (reference sequence). The CDR3, as DNA: TGTGCCAGCAGCCTCCTGACAGTCTCCAGCACAGATACGCAGTATTTT. Translated: CASSLLTVSSTDTQYF.

This clone came up once. This chain joins TRBV18 and TRBJ2-1, with TRBD2 matching over 10 bases. V was clipped by 0 bases and J by 3 bases; unmatched bases: 8. The V gene's germline CDR1 is KGHSH and CDR2 LQKENI. The CDR3 is 18 amino acids. CDR3 DNA: TGTGCCAGCTCACCACCGGCCCCCCTAGCGGGAGTCTACAATGAGCAGTTCTTC. It is translated as CASSPPAPLAGVYNEQFF.

The chain uses TRBV2 and TRBJ2-5, with 10 nucleotides matching TRBD1. Germline V CDR1 and CDR2: SNHLY, FYNNEI. Losses at the gene ends were 8 bases for V and 5 bases for J; bases not matched to a gene: 2. The CDR3 contains 12 residues. In DNA, the CDR3 is TGTGCCAGCTTGGACAGGGGGGAGACCCAGTACTTC. This codes for CASLDRGETQYF.

The chain links TRBV21-1 to TRBJ1-4; the table's D call, TRBD1, was not checked against the DNA. TRBV21-1 is labeled a pseudogene. The CDR3 loop spans 16 amino acids. DNA for the CDR3: TGTGCCAGCAGCAAGACCGGGGACACATATACAGAAAAACTGTTTTTT. This encodes CASSKTGDTYTEKLFF.

The V call is TRBV27, the J call TRBJ2-2; D is unclear. Between the trimmed V and J ends, which lost 6 bases and 2 bases, there was a span of 7 bases. Germline loops: CDR1 MNHEY, CDR2 SMNVEV (reference sequence). The CDR3 loop spans 13 amino acids. CDR3 sequence (DNA): TGTGCCAGCAGATACATCAACACCGGGGAGCTGTTTTTT. Its translation is CASRYINTGELFF.

V gene TRBV7-2 combines with J gene TRBJ2-2, with D perhaps matching TRBD1 (5 bases). Germline values: CDR1 SGHTA, CDR2 FQGNSA. The CDR3 has 16 residues. V lost 5 bases to trimming and J lost 5 bases, with 18 bases between them. CDR3 DNA: TGTGCCAGCAGCAACCGTTGGGGCCTAAGGACCGGGGAGCTGTTTTTT. Its protein is CASSNRWGLRTGELFF.

The chain recombines TRBV7-9 with TRBJ2-5, with TRBD2 matching 8 bases. The V gene's germline CDR1 is SEHNR and CDR2 FQNEAQ (reference sequence). The length of the CDR3 is 16 residues. J gave up 5 bases and V 5 bases, and 13 bases lay outside the gene matches. DNA for the CDR3: TGTGCCAGCAGCCAGGTTCGTCGGGGGGGCGCGGAGACCCAGTACTTC. Translated: CASSQVRRGGAETQYF.

The gene calls are TRBV3-1 (or the pseudogene TRBV3-2) and TRBJ1-2, with unresolved D. The CDR3 length is 13 residues. The germline CDR1 and CDR2 sequences are LGHDT and YNNKEL (reference sequence). V lost 1 base to trimming and J lost 5 bases, with 8 bases between them. CDR3 region: CASSQGQFYGYTF. CDR3 nucleotide sequence: TGTGCCAGCAGCCAAGGCCAGTTTTATGGCTACACCTTC.

The chain is built from TRBV18 and TRBJ1-5; the D gene is possibly TRBD1 (6 bases). Germline CDR1 reads KGHSH; CDR2 reads LQKENI. V lost 3 bases to trimming and J lost 4 bases, with 10 bases between them. The CDR3 totals 14 residues. For the CDR3, the DNA is TGTGCCAGCTCACCCGGACAGCCTAATCAGCCCCAGCATTTT. Its protein product is CASSPGQPNQPQHF.

The genes are TRBV6-5 and TRBJ2-2; TRBD2 agrees at 7 bases. The CDR3 is 14 residues long. Germline CDR1 and CDR2: MNHEY and SVGAGI. J was trimmed by 1 base and V by 10 bases; bases with no gene match: 6. The CDR3 protein is CATRASGNTGELFF. The CDR3 DNA sequence: TGTGCCACCCGGGCTAGCGGGAACACCGGGGAGCTGTTTTTT.

V usage is TRBV9 and J usage is TRBJ2-2, with TRBD2 as a possible D gene (5 bases). Germline CDR1 reads SGDLS; CDR2 reads YYNGEE. V was cut by 5 bases and J by 3 bases, with 11 bases left in between. CDR3 length: 14 amino acids. CDR3: CASRAVGDTGELFF. The DNA of the CDR3 is TGTGCCAGCAGGGCCGTCGGGGACACCGGGGAGCTGTTTTTT.

The rearrangement links TRBV7-9 to TRBJ2-5; weak D call: TRBD2 (7 bases). Germline V lookup: CDR1 SEHNR, CDR2 FQNEAQ (reference sequence). Trimming pared 5 bases from V and 2 bases from J, leaving 15 bases between. This CDR3 contains 15 residues. CDR3 sequence: CASSPWGGLQETQYF. Here the CDR3 DNA reads TGTGCCAGCAGCCCTTGGGGGGGGCTGCAAGAGACCCAGTACTTC. Filled out from reference TRBV7-9 and TRBJ2-5, the complete variable domain reads DTGVSQNPRHKITKRGQNVTFRCDPISEHNRLYWYRQTLGQGPEFLTYFQNEAQLEKSRLLSDRFSAERPKGSFSTLEIQRTEQGDSAMYLCASSPWGGLQETQYFGPGTRLLVL.

This chain links TRBV18 with TRBJ2-5; TRBD1 is a possible D gene (7 bases). This CDR3 spans 14 amino acids. V dropped 6 bases and J dropped 5 bases, with 16 bases sitting between them. Germline loops: CDR1 KGHSH, CDR2 LQKENI. The CDR3 nucleotides read TGTGCCAGCTCCCGGGCGGGACAGTGGGAGACCCAGTACTTC. This codes for CASSRAGQWETQYF.

This rearrangement joins TRBV7-9 to TRBJ2-7; 7 nucleotides match TRBD2. After removal of 6 bases from V and 5 bases from J, the junction contained 4 bases not matched to a gene. The germline CDR1 and CDR2 sequences are SEHNR and FQNEAQ (reference sequence). This CDR3 is 12 amino acids long. The CDR3 DNA reads TGTGCCAGCAGAAGGGGAGGGGACGAGCAGTACTTC. This codes for CASRRGGDEQYF.

This clone has a single count. The chain employs TRBV28 and TRBJ2-3, with 8 bases lining up with TRBD1. CDR1 and CDR2 (germline): MDHEN, SYDVKM. The CDR3 is made up of 14 amino acids. V was clipped by 4 bases and J by 7 bases; unmatched bases: 7. The CDR3 coding sequence is TGTGCCAGCAGTTCTGGACAGGGTCCGAATACGCAGTATTTT. Residues: CASSSGQGPNTQYF.

The CDR3 loop is CASSRDTTNYGYTF. CDR3 coding DNA: TGTGCCAGTAGTCGGGACACAACTAACTATGGCTACACCTTC. The rearrangement uses TRBV19 and TRBJ1-2; tentative D call: TRBD1 (6 bases). Germline assignment: CDR1 LNHDA and CDR2 SQIVND (reference sequence). CDR3 length: 14 residues. V was trimmed by 5 bases and J by 0 bases, leaving 10 bases between them.

The genes are TRBV7-9 and TRBJ2-1; possible D gene TRBD2, 6 bases. Per the germline V gene, CDR1 is SEHNR and CDR2 is FQNEAQ (reference sequence). The V end was cut by 4 bases, the J end by 0 bases, with 13 bases between. The CDR3 loop spans 16 amino acids. DNA of the CDR3: TGTGCCAGCAGCTCCGGGACTTGGAGCTCCTACAATGAGCAGTTCTTC. Translating it yields CASSSGTWSSYNEQFF.

This clone appeared a few times. V gene TRBV19 combines with J gene TRBJ1-3; D possibly corresponds to TRBD1 (5 bases). The V gene's germline CDR1 is LNHDA and CDR2 SQIVND (reference sequence). V lost 10 bases and J 0 bases, leaving 19 bases between the germline ends. There are 16 residues in the CDR3. The CDR3 protein is CATQRAGHLSGNTIYF. DNA of the CDR3: TGTGCCACCCAAAGGGCAGGGCATCTCTCTGGAAACACCATATATTTT. Full variable domain (remainder filled in from reference TRBV19 and TRBJ1-3): DGGITQSPKYLFRKEGQNVTLSCEQNLNHDAMYWYRQDPGQGLRLIYYSQIVNDFQKGDIAEGYSVSREKKESFPLTVTSAQKNPTAFYLCATQRAGHLSGNTIYFGEGSWLTVV.

This chain joins TRBV11-2 and TRBJ2-7; 14 positions agree with TRBD2. V shed 6 bases and J 4 bases; nucleotides not matched to a gene: 11. This CDR3 is 17 amino acids long. Germline V gives CDR1 SGHAT, CDR2 FQNNGV. The CDR3 reads CASRRAGLAGGRYEQYF. The CDR3 coding sequence is TGTGCCAGCAGACGAGCCGGACTAGCGGGAGGCCGTTACGAGCAGTACTTC. Filled out from reference TRBV11-2 and TRBJ2-7, the complete variable domain reads EAGVAQSPRYKIIEKRQSVAFWCNPISGHATLYWYQQILGQGPKLLIQFQNNGVVDDSQLPKDRFSAERLKGVDSTLKIQPAKLEDSAVYLCASRRAGLAGGRYEQYFGPGTRLTVT.

The chain carries TRBV30 and TRBJ1-5, with 8 bases identical to TRBD1. V shed 3 bases, J shed 7 bases, and the junction held 8 bases outside the gene matches. The CDR3 has 14 residues. Germline CDR1 reads GTSNPN; CDR2 reads SVGIG (reference sequence). The chain's CDR3 is CAWSEDREGQPQHF. The DNA for the CDR3 is TGTGCCTGGAGCGAGGACAGGGAGGGACAGCCCCAGCATTTT. The whole variable domain, remainder taken from reference TRBV30 and TRBJ1-5, is SQTIHQWPATLVQPVGSPLSLECTVEGTSNPNLYWYRQAAGRGLQLLFYSVGIGQISSEVPQNLSASRPQDRQFILSSKKLLLSDSGFYLCAWSEDREGQPQHFGDGTRLSIL.

Written as DNA, the CDR3 is TGTGCCAGCAGTGAACAAGGAGGTACCAATACGCAGTATTTT. Its translation: CASSEQGGTNTQYF. The V gene is TRBV6-1, the J gene TRBJ2-3; the D gene is possibly TRBD2 (5 bases). The CDR3 has 14 amino acids. Trimming stripped 2 bases from V and 7 bases from J, with 13 bases between. Germline V gene lookup returns CDR1 MNHNS and CDR2 SASEGT.

V is TRBV6-5 and J is TRBJ1-5, with 8 bases lining up with TRBD1. The CDR3 has 15 amino acids. CDR1 is MNHEY and CDR2 is SVGAGI in the germline V gene. V lost 5 bases to trimming and J lost 4 bases; unmatched junction nucleotides: 7. As DNA, the CDR3 is TGTGCCAGCAGTAAGACAGGGGTAGAGAATCAGCCCCAGCATTTT. This translates into CASSKTGVENQPQHF.

The rearrangement links TRBV19 to TRBJ1-5, with D possibly being TRBD1 (6 bases). Germline CDR1 reads LNHDA; CDR2 reads SQIVND (reference sequence). The CDR3 spans 14 residues. Trimming took off 5 bases at V and 4 bases at J, with 12 bases between the two ends. The CDR3 DNA follows: TGTGCCAGTAGTTACAGGGAATCTAATCAGCCCCAGCATTTT. This translates into CASSYRESNQPQHF.

The chain combines TRBV7-2 with TRBJ1-3; D is undetermined. The CDR3 is 15 amino acids. The V end was cut by 1 base, the J end by 2 bases, with 9 bases between. CDR1 is SGHTA, CDR2 FQGNSA, per germline. CDR3 sequence reads: CASSLDRSPGNTIYF. Written as DNA, the CDR3 is TGTGCCAGCAGCTTAGATCGAAGCCCTGGAAACACCATATATTTT.

The V and J genes are TRBV12-5 and TRBJ2-2, with TRBD1 identical over 8 bases. The V gene end was trimmed by 3 bases and the J gene end by 7 bases; junction bases not matched to a gene: 7. The CDR3 sequence is 15 residues long. Looked up from germline, CDR1 is LGHNT and CDR2 is FRNRAP. CDR3 region: CASGFVTGENGELFF. Here the CDR3 DNA reads TGTGCTAGTGGTTTTGTGACAGGGGAGAACGGGGAGCTGTTTTTT.

This rearrangement joins TRBV6-5 to TRBJ2-7; tentative D call: TRBD1 (7 bases). Germline CDR1 is MNHEY and CDR2 is SVGAGI. The CDR3 contains 15 residues. The V gene lost 6 bases and the J gene lost 1 base, with 16 bases spanning the gap. The DNA for the CDR3 is TGTGCCAGCAGCCCAGGAGGGGGCTTTTCCTACGAGCAGTACTTC. It codes for CASSPGGGFSYEQYF.

V gene TRBV5-4 combines with J gene TRBJ2-5, with TRBD1 as a possible D gene (6 bases). V shed 4 bases and J shed 1 base, with 11 bases lying between them. Per germline, CDR1 SGHNT and CDR2 YYREEE (reference sequence). CDR3 length equals 14 residues. CDR3 sequence (DNA): TGTGCCAGCAGCCTGTTAGGGGGCCAAGAGACCCAGTACTTC. Amino acids: CASSLLGGQETQYF.

A few counts support this clone. The chain couples TRBV28 to TRBJ1-2; D remains ambiguous. V gave up 10 bases and J gave up 6 bases, with 15 bases separating them. The CDR3 is made up of 12 amino acids. CDR1 is MDHEN, CDR2 SYDVKM, per germline. Written as DNA, the CDR3 is TGTGCCATCCTACTGCTTCCTCATGGCTACACCTTC. It codes for CAILLLPHGYTF.

The chain employs TRBV24-1 and TRBJ2-7; D possibly corresponds to TRBD2 (7 bases). This CDR3 has 15 amino acids. From germline, CDR1 is KGHDR and CDR2 SFDVKD. Between the trimmed V and J ends, which lost 0 bases and 3 bases, there was a span of 11 bases. The CDR3, as DNA: TGTGCCACCAGTGATTTGAAGGGAGGGGGCTACGAGCAGTACTTC. This sequence encodes CATSDLKGGGYEQYF.

J is TRBJ2-7 and V is TRBV18, with TRBD2 as a possible D gene (6 bases). Germline V gene sequence: CDR1 KGHSH, CDR2 LQKENI. The CDR3 covers 14 residues. Trimming pared 3 bases from V and 4 bases from J, leaving 13 bases between. For the CDR3, the DNA is TGTGCCAGCTCACCGGTTGGTGGGGGGTACGAGCAGTACTTC. Translating it yields CASSPVGGGYEQYF.